The 27 T cell receptor beta chains below come from one sample, sequenced in a study of T cells in Graves' hyperthyroidism and ophthalmopathy. Researchers amplified the TCR beta CDR3 regions from RNA transcripts. The primer set for the first-round RT-PCR of the TCR CDR3 was HTBI. TCRdb independently ran MiXCR on the multiplex PCR reads; one entry per CDR3 protein. The table records around 97,000 distinct CDR3 sequences, 47% of them present only once. Sequenced material: blood. The receptors were sampled from a man aged 40-55 years with Graves' hyperthyroidism.

This clonotype was counted many times. The chain recombines TRBV5-4 with TRBJ1-1; 9 bases match TRBD1. The CDR3 runs 15 residues. CDR1 and CDR2 (germline): SGHNT, YYREEE (reference sequence). Losses at the gene ends were 4 bases for V and 5 bases for J; bases not matched to a gene: 9. This CDR3 is CASSPMTGGGTEAFF. The CDR3 DNA is TGTGCCAGCAGCCCAATGACAGGGGGAGGGACTGAAGCTTTCTTT. The full variable domain, with the rest looked up from reference TRBV5-4 and TRBJ1-1, is ETGVTQSPTHLIKTRGQQVTLRCSSQSGHNTVSWYQQALGQGPQFIFQYYREEENGRGNFPPRFSGLQFPNYSSELNVNALELDDSALYLCASSPMTGGGTEAFFGQGTRLTVV.

V is TRBV7-6 and J is TRBJ1-4; D ambiguous. Trimming removed 6 bases at V and 8 bases at J, with 16 bases between. The CDR3 is made up of 14 amino acids. Germline V gene sequence: CDR1 SGHVS, CDR2 FNYEAQ. CDR3 residues: CASSQNWGREKLFF. The CDR3 DNA reads TGTGCCAGCAGTCAAAACTGGGGAAGGGAAAAACTGTTTTTT.

Remarks on this clonotype: The conserved final phenylalanine or tryptophan is absent from the CDR3, which likely points to a read error. This rearrangement joins TRBV29-1 to TRBJ2-1, with D perhaps matching TRBD1 or TRBD2 (5 bases each). Germline V lookup: CDR1 SQVTM, CDR2 ANQGSEA. CDR3 length: 14 residues. V lost 3 bases and J lost 3, with 12 bases in between. CDR3 sequence: CSVEPRDLYNEQFL. The CDR3, as DNA: TGCAGCGTTGAGCCCCGGGACCTCTACAATGAGCAGTTCCTC.

This clonotype was picked up many times. This chain links TRBV6-6 with TRBJ1-5; TRBD1 matches 8 bases. The germline V gene has CDR1 MNHNY and CDR2 SVGAGI (reference sequence). Trimming took 5 bases from V and 7 from J; bases not matched to a gene: 4. The CDR3 loop spans 13 amino acids. CDR3 residues: CASSVDRAQPQHF. The DNA of the CDR3 is TGTGCCAGCAGTGTGGACAGGGCCCAGCCCCAGCATTTT.

This clonotype was picked up many times. The chain employs TRBV28 and TRBJ2-7; 7 positions agree with TRBD1. The V gene end was trimmed by 10 bases and the J gene end by 2 bases; junction bases not matched to a gene: 5. The CDR3 loop spans 12 amino acids. Germline-derived CDR1 and CDR2 are MDHEN and SYDVKM. The CDR3 DNA reads as TGTGCCATTGGGGACAGAACCTACGAGCAGTACTTC. Its translation: CAIGDRTYEQYF.

The sample holds many counts of this clonotype. This sequence joins TRBV30 and TRBJ2-5; a possible D gene is TRBD1 (6 bases). CDR3 length equals 12 residues. The ends were cut back, 0 bases at V and 4 bases at J, with 6 bases in the middle. Germline assignment: CDR1 GTSNPN and CDR2 SVGIG (reference sequence). The CDR3 DNA reads TGTGCCTGGAGTGTACAGGGAGAGACCCAGTACTTC. It translates to CAWSVQGETQYF.

Many counts were recorded for this clonotype. The chain joins TRBV7-2 to TRBJ2-3, with a tentative D call TRBD1 (6 bases). The V gene lost 3 bases and the J gene lost 2 bases, with 18 bases spanning the gap. Germline V gene sequence: CDR1 SGHTA, CDR2 FQGNSA. The CDR3 is made up of 17 amino acids. The CDR3 sequence is CASSFIGKGHDTDTQYF. In DNA form, the CDR3 reads TGTGCCAGCAGCTTTATAGGGAAGGGACACGACACAGATACGCAGTATTTT.

Regarding this clonotype: This could be a read error, since a much larger clone is one nucleotide away. V and J are TRBV24-1 and TRBJ1-6; no clear D gene. Germline V lookup: CDR1 KGHDR, CDR2 SFDVKD. This CDR3 region has 14 residues. The germline V and J ends were trimmed by 6 bases and 9 bases, with 14 bases remaining between them. The CDR3 loop reads CATSSGSPRSPLHF. DNA of the CDR3: TGTGCCACCAGTTCGGGAAGCCCTCGTTCACCCCTCCACTTT.

V and J are TRBV20-1 and TRBJ2-7, with 10 bases identical to TRBD2. The J segment lost 2 bases and the V segment lost 3 bases, leaving 10 bases of the junction unmatched. The CDR3 runs 16 residues. CDR1 and CDR2 (germline): DFQATT, SNEGSKA (reference sequence). CDR3 nucleotide sequence: TGCAGTGCTAGGGGGGTTAGCGGGAGGTGGACCTACGAGCAGTACTTC. This gives the protein CSARGVSGRWTYEQYF.

The chain uses TRBV25-1 and TRBJ1-1; 9 positions agree with TRBD1. CDR3 length equals 15 residues. J was trimmed by 5 bases and V by 6 bases; bases with no gene match: 10. Germline assignment: CDR1 MGHDK and CDR2 SYGVNS. The CDR3 sequence: CASRRGTGLGTEAFF. The CDR3 bases are TGTGCCAGCAGAAGGGGGACAGGGTTGGGGACTGAAGCTTTCTTT.

The chain uses TRBV7-2 and TRBJ1-2; a possible D gene is TRBD1 (5 bases). Between the trimmed V and J ends, which lost 5 bases and 5 bases, there was a span of 15 bases. The V gene's germline CDR1 is SGHTA and CDR2 FQGNSA. The CDR3 spans 14 residues. The CDR3 here is CASSLDGGGYGYTF. CDR3 bases: TGTGCCAGCAGCCTAGATGGGGGGGGTTATGGCTACACCTTC.

In its sample, this clonotype was seen a few times. This chain connects TRBV30 to TRBJ1-6; a weak D match, TRBD1 (6 bases). Looked up from germline, CDR1 is GTSNPN and CDR2 is SVGIG (reference sequence). The CDR3 is 13 amino acids. Trimming pared 0 bases from V and 10 bases from J, leaving 10 bases between. The CDR3 DNA reads as TGTGCCTGGAGTGTAGGGGGTGGGTCACCCCTCCACTTT. Its translation: CAWSVGGGSPLHF.

This clonotype occurred many times. This sequence joins TRBV6-6 and TRBJ1-5; 9 bases map to TRBD1. Germline CDR1 reads MNHNY; CDR2 reads SVGAGI (reference sequence). There are 15 residues in the CDR3. Losses at the gene ends were 4 bases for V and 0 bases for J; bases not matched to a gene: 1. Here the CDR3 reads CASSWGQGSNQPQHF. The CDR3 DNA is TGTGCCAGCAGTTGGGGACAGGGTAGCAATCAGCCCCAGCATTTT.

This clonotype was counted ten times or more. The chain couples TRBV12-3 or TRBV12-4 to TRBJ2-1; D call uncertain. The V gene lost 1 base and the J gene lost 3 bases, with 7 bases spanning the gap. The CDR3 has 14 amino acids. The CDR3, as DNA: TGTGCCAGCAGTTTAGGCAGTTACTACAATGAGCAGTTCTTC. Protein product: CASSLGSYYNEQFF.

Details on this clonotype: A read error is possible here, since a much larger clone lies one base away. The chain links TRBV7-2 to TRBJ2-7, with 13 nucleotides matching TRBD2. Trimming at V came to 11 bases and at J to 3 bases, leaving 4 bases not matched to a gene. There are 13 residues in the CDR3. Per the germline V gene, CDR1 is SGHTA and CDR2 is FQGNSA. The CDR3 nucleotides are TGTGCCTGGAGACTAGCGGGGGGCTACGAGCAGTACTTC. This sequence encodes CAWRLAGGYEQYF.

This CDR3 is CATSSHYSGANVLTF. In DNA, the CDR3 is TGTGCCACCAGCAGCCATTACTCTGGGGCCAACGTCCTGACTTTC. The rearrangement uses TRBV15 and TRBJ2-6; D is undetermined. The CDR3 runs 15 residues. V was pared by 3 bases and J by 0 bases, with 6 bases between. Germline V CDR1 and CDR2: LNHNV, YYDKDF (reference sequence).

This clonotype was detected only once. The chain joins TRBV25-1 to TRBJ2-7; no clear D. Between the trimmed V and J ends, which lost 11 bases and 2 bases, there was a span of 22 bases. The CDR3 spans 15 residues. Looked up from germline, CDR1 is MGHDK and CDR2 is SYGVNS. The DNA for the CDR3 is TGTGCCTGGAGTAGAAGCGTTTCGCCCCCCTACGAGCAGTACTTC. Protein: CAWSRSVSPPYEQYF.

The V and J genes are TRBV2 and TRBJ2-7; 10 positions agree with TRBD1. This CDR3 has 15 amino acids. Germline CDR1 SNHLY, CDR2 FYNNEI. Trimming cost V 4 bases and J 1 base; bases outside gene matches: 4. For the CDR3, the DNA is TGTGCCAGCAGTGGGACAGGGGGTGAGTCCTACGAGCAGTACTTC. This encodes CASSGTGGESYEQYF.

The V gene is TRBV19, the J gene TRBJ1-1, with TRBD1 matching 8 bases. CDR1 is LNHDA and CDR2 is SQIVND in the germline V gene (reference sequence). The CDR3 totals 14 residues. The V segment lost 5 bases and the J segment 1 base; nucleotides outside the gene matches: 3. The CDR3: CASSGGQGNTEAFF. The CDR3 region has the DNA TGTGCCAGTAGTGGAGGACAGGGGAACACTGAAGCTTTCTTT.

The rearrangement links TRBV15 to TRBJ2-1; weak D call: TRBD2 (6 bases). CDR1 and CDR2 (germline): LNHNV, YYDKDF (reference sequence). Trimming pared 1 base from V and 2 bases from J, leaving 9 bases between. The CDR3 has 15 amino acids. CDR3 sequence reads: CATSRARRAYNEQFF. The CDR3 bases are TGTGCCACCAGCAGAGCTCGGAGGGCCTACAATGAGCAGTTCTTC.

The chain uses TRBV3-1 and TRBJ2-3; weak D call: TRBD2 (5 bases). The CDR3 spans 13 residues. Trimming took off 4 bases at V and 11 bases at J, with 16 bases between the two ends. CDR1 LGHDT and CDR2 YNNKEL come from the germline V gene (reference sequence). CDR3 sequence (DNA): TGTGCCAGCAGCCGAGCGGATTACAATGAGCAGTATTTT. Translated, it gives CASSRADYNEQYF.

This clonotype was seen many times. The CDR3 loop reads CASRAQSVGTDTQYF. CDR3 sequence (DNA): TGTGCCAGCAGGGCTCAGAGCGTTGGCACAGATACGCAGTATTTT. The rearrangement links TRBV2 to TRBJ2-3; no reliable D call. Germline values: CDR1 SNHLY, CDR2 FYNNEI. The CDR3 extends over 15 amino acids. Trimming cost V 6 bases and J 1 base, with 14 bases left between them.

This clonotype was seen a few times. The chain is built from TRBV11-2 and TRBJ2-2, with TRBD1 identical over 8 bases. The CDR3 is 16 residues long. From germline, CDR1 is SGHAT and CDR2 FQNNGV. The V and J ends lost 1 base and 7 bases, in that order; junction bases with no gene match: 8. The CDR3 reads CASSLVGTGGVGELFF. The DNA of the CDR3 is TGTGCCAGCAGCTTAGTGGGGACAGGTGGAGTCGGGGAGCTGTTTTTT.

This clonotype was recorded many times. The chain uses TRBV6-5 and TRBJ1-6; TRBD1 matches at 7 bases. The V and J ends lost 5 bases and 6 bases, in that order; junction bases with no gene match: 4. Germline V gene sequence: CDR1 MNHEY, CDR2 SVGAGI. The CDR3 runs 14 residues. In nucleotides, the CDR3 is TGTGCCAGCAGTCTACAGGGGCTTAATTCACCCCTCCACTTT. It encodes CASSLQGLNSPLHF.

The V call is TRBV25-1, the J call TRBJ2-3; D possibly uses TRBD1 or TRBD2 (6 bases each). The CDR3 loop spans 18 amino acids. From germline, CDR1 is MGHDK and CDR2 SYGVNS. V dropped 7 bases and J dropped 4 bases, with 27 bases sitting between them. The DNA of the CDR3 is TGTGCCAGCACCCCGATGCTGGGGGCTAGCGTTGAAGCAGATACGCAGTATTTT. It encodes CASTPMLGASVEADTQYF. Full variable domain (remainder filled in from reference TRBV25-1 and TRBJ2-3): EADIYQTPRYLVIGTGKKITLECSQTMGHDKMYWYQQDPGMELHLIHYSYGVNSTEKGDLSSESTVSRIRTEHFPLTLESARPSHTSQYLCASTPMLGASVEADTQYFGPGTRLTVL.

At least ten counts were recorded for this clonotype. This chain uses TRBV2 with TRBJ1-1; 7 positions agree with TRBD1. Germline CDR1 reads SNHLY; CDR2 reads FYNNEI. This CDR3 contains 14 residues. V was clipped by 4 bases and J by 4 bases; unmatched bases: 6. The DNA for the CDR3 is TGTGCCAGCAGTGGAGTGACAGGGACCACTGAAGCTTTCTTT. Amino acids: CASSGVTGTTEAFF.

This chain links TRBV9 with TRBJ1-1; 7 bases align to TRBD1. V gave up 3 bases and J gave up 6 bases; unmatched junction bases: 5. The V gene's germline CDR1 is SGDLS and CDR2 YYNGEE. The length of the CDR3 is 13 residues. The CDR3 protein is CASSARQGPEAFF. The CDR3 DNA follows: TGTGCCAGCAGCGCTCGACAGGGCCCTGAAGCTTTCTTT.